This entry concerns a single T cell receptor (beta chain). Its antigen is as yet unknown. This sample stems from a study of Ad26.COV2.S vaccination and SARS-CoV-2 variants. The CDR3 is 13 amino acids. CDR1 is GTSNPN, CDR2 SVGIG, per germline (reference sequence). V gave up 5 bases and J gave up 6 bases, with 16 bases separating them. Here immunoSEQ multiplex PCR was the method, and the copy in TCRdb shows in-frame clones only, minus some. Of more than 120,000 clones detected, roughly 88% appear once; the ten largest clones hold around 5.1%. Study-wide results and limits: Estimates derived from TCR breadth and depth analyses may have underestimated total T cell responses. Substantial response breadth was reportedly seen for spike-specific CD8+ and CD4+ T cells after vaccination. Vaccine and placebo recipients had similar non-spike TCR breadth.

Sequencing used peripheral blood, obtained after recovery from COVID-19. The chain uses TRBV30 and TRBJ1-1; no firm D call. The TCR originated in a human donor who had recovered from COVID-19. For the CDR3, the DNA is TGTGCCTGGGAGCAAGTACCAGGCTCTGAAGCTTTCTTT. Amino acid sequence: CAWEQVPGSEAFF.